This T cell receptor (beta chain) comes out of a study of CD8 T cells in Susac syndrome. Study conclusions and caveats: The authors acknowledged that the study's TCR sequencing and HLA analysis involved relatively few individuals.

From germline, CDR1 is KGHDR and CDR2 SFDVKD. The CDR3 is 14 residues long. Random hexamers were used to reverse transcribe an amount of roughly 0.5 to 1 ug RNA. MiXCR, run by TCRdb on the immunoSEQ multiplex PCR reads, gives a single entry per CDR3 protein. Among around 140,000 distinct CDR3 sequences listed, less than 95% were seen once. In the case of this clonotype: The antigen is undetermined. The junction departs from the called germline gene at one end, perhaps through a read error.

Negative isolation was used for CD8+ and CD4+ T cells, and FACS enrichment was applied to TEMRA cells. The clonotype originates from a human donor in good health. Material: CD4+ T cells from PBMCs. The chain couples TRBV24-1 to TRBJ2-2, with no clear D. CDR3 nucleotides: TGTGCCACCAGTGTAGGACCGAACCCCGGGGAGCTGTTTTTT. It yields the protein CATSVGPNPGELFF.